This T cell receptor beta chain was identified in a study of shared clonotypes between healthy human individuals. The data were produced by immunoSEQ multiplex PCR, yet TCRdb's version contains in-frame clones alone and is incomplete. The sample records 2.3 million or so clones, about 92% being singletons. Study conclusions and caveats: Non-shared clonotypes showed lower generation probabilities than clonotypes common to all four donors.

As regards this clone: The antigen is unknown. Other DNA sequences in the same sample also yield this CDR3.

A CD45RA+ naive subset and a CD45RA-negative memory subset were split from CD4+ cells. The source of this sequence is a man younger than 30 in good health. Some clones in this sample may be carry-over from other donors' samples. Sequences were obtained from naive CD4+ T cells from PBMCs. Subset in this sample: CD45RA+ positively selected.

The CDR3 loop reads CATSRGGAPNTEAFF. The CDR3 DNA is TGTGCCACCAGCAGAGGGGGGGCACCGAACACTGAAGCTTTCTTT. J is TRBJ1-1 and V is TRBV15, with a possible D match to TRBD1 (6 bases). The germline V and J ends were trimmed by 1 base and 1 base, with 10 bases remaining between them. The CDR3 is 15 amino acids. From germline, CDR1 is LNHNV and CDR2 YYDKDF (reference sequence).